The 2 T cell receptor beta chains listed next were all sequenced from one sample in a study of blood T cell repertoires in COVID-19. Only in-frame clones appear in the TCRdb table, and some are missing; sequencing was by immunoSEQ multiplex PCR. The sample lists about 220,000 clones, roughly 89% seen once, with about 4% in the top ten. Sequenced input: PBMCs or T cells enriched from blood (not recorded which). These receptor sequences come from a woman between 35 and 50 years old with acute COVID-19.

The J gene is TRBJ1-2, the V gene TRBV7-3; 8 positions match TRBD1. The CDR3 covers 15 residues. Trimming removed 6 bases from V and 5 bases from J; junction bases left unmatched: 11. Per the germline V gene, CDR1 is SGHTA and CDR2 is FQGTGA. The CDR3 sequence: CASRTQGARVYGYTF. The CDR3 region has the DNA TGTGCCAGCAGGACGCAGGGGGCGCGGGTGTATGGCTACACCTTC.

This clone was seen only a few times. This chain joins TRBV7-9 and TRBJ1-2; D is unclear. This CDR3 is 15 amino acids long. V lost 5 bases and J lost 0, with 13 bases in between. The germline V gene has CDR1 SEHNR and CDR2 FQNEAQ (reference sequence). This CDR3 reads CASSERSSANYGYTF. The CDR3 DNA reads as TGTGCCAGCAGCGAAAGAAGTTCGGCTAACTATGGCTACACCTTC. The full variable domain, rest sourced from reference TRBV7-9 and TRBJ1-2, is DTGVSQNPRHKITKRGQNVTFRCDPISEHNRLYWYRQTLGQGPEFLTYFQNEAQLEKSRLLSDRFSAERPKGSFSTLEIQRTEQGDSAMYLCASSERSSANYGYTFGSGTRLTVV.